The 13 T cell receptor beta chains below all came from one sample that was sequenced in a study of cytomegalovirus exposure and HLA in healthy donors. The study ran its PCR with 60 Vbeta and 13 Jbeta primers. Method: immunoSEQ multiplex PCR; TCRdb's copy keeps in-frame clones and lacks some. The data contain 85,000 to 130,000 clones, around four fifths of them singletons. Sequenced sample: PBMCs. The source of these receptors is a middle-aged man in good health and CMV-seronegative.

This sequence joins TRBV27 and TRBJ1-1; D might be TRBD1 (6 bases). Trimming shortened V by 6 bases and J by 5 bases, and 19 bases separated the two germline ends. The CDR3 totals 15 residues. Germline V gene lookup returns CDR1 MNHEY and CDR2 SMNVEV (reference sequence). Here the CDR3 DNA reads TGTGCCAGCAGCCCCCCAGCGAGGGGGGGAACTGAAGCTTTCTTT. This translates into CASSPPARGGTEAFF.

This chain uses TRBV9 with TRBJ2-3; D gene ambiguous. V lost 4 bases to trimming and J lost 0 bases, with 15 bases between them. Germline CDR1 reads SGDLS; CDR2 reads YYNGEE. The CDR3 totals 16 residues. This CDR3 is CASSHPARFSTDTQYF. In nucleotides, the CDR3 is TGTGCCAGCAGCCATCCCGCGCGGTTTAGCACAGATACGCAGTATTTT.

The V call is TRBV6-5, the J call TRBJ1-1; tentatively, D is TRBD1 (5 bases). The CDR3 contains 13 residues. Trimming shortened V by 5 bases and J by 5 bases, and 12 bases separated the two germline ends. CDR1 MNHEY and CDR2 SVGAGI come from the germline V gene. CDR3 DNA sequence: TGTGCCAGCAGTGTCTTGGGGGGGACTGAAGCTTTCTTT. It translates to CASSVLGGTEAFF.

The chain uses TRBV11-2 and TRBJ2-4; possible D gene TRBD2, 5 bases. V gave up 6 bases and J gave up 4 bases, with 10 bases separating them. Germline CDR1 is SGHAT and CDR2 is FQNNGV. The CDR3 contains 13 residues. Here the CDR3 reads CASRIPGKNIQYF. The CDR3 bases are TGTGCCAGCAGGATACCGGGGAAAAACATTCAGTACTTC.

The chain uses TRBV7-6 and TRBJ1-6; a possible D gene is TRBD1 (6 bases). This CDR3 has 16 amino acids. The germline V and J ends were trimmed by 5 bases and 0 bases, with 11 bases remaining between them. Germline lookup yields CDR1 SGHVS and CDR2 FNYEAQ. CDR3 loop: CASSPSRGSYNSPLHF. The CDR3 nucleotides read TGTGCCAGCAGCCCCAGCAGGGGCTCCTATAATTCACCCCTCCACTTT.

This chain joins TRBV9 and TRBJ2-7; 10 bases fit TRBD1. The CDR3 contains 15 residues. V dropped 4 bases and J dropped 4; count of bases not matched to a gene: 8. Per the germline V gene, CDR1 is SGDLS and CDR2 is YYNGEE. This CDR3 is CASSIIGDRGYEQYV. DNA for the CDR3: TGTGCCAGCAGCATCATAGGGGACAGGGGATACGAGCAGTACGTC.

The chain uses TRBV10-3 and TRBJ1-2, with unresolved D. Trimming stripped 8 bases from V and 5 bases from J, with 21 bases between. The CDR3 loop spans 15 amino acids. Per the germline V gene, CDR1 is ENHRY and CDR2 is SYGVKD. CDR3 sequence reads: CAIALRLGRGYGYTF. The DNA of the CDR3 is TGTGCCATCGCTCTTCGGCTCGGGAGAGGATATGGCTACACCTTC.

The chain uses TRBV7-2 and TRBJ2-1, with D possibly TRBD2 on 5 matching bases. Deletions cut 1 base from V and 7 bases from J, with 11 bases between. Germline lookup yields CDR1 SGHTA and CDR2 FQGNSA. This CDR3 is built from 14 residues. The DNA of the CDR3 is TGTGCCAGCAGCTTAGTCGGGAAGTGGAATGAGCAGTTCTTC. It encodes CASSLVGKWNEQFF.

The chain carries TRBV7-3 and TRBJ2-5, with D maybe TRBD2 (6 bases). This CDR3 spans 15 amino acids. Trimming pared 2 bases from V and 2 bases from J, leaving 12 bases between. The germline V gene encodes CDR1 SGHTA and CDR2 FQGTGA. The CDR3 spells CASSLSIAVQETQYF. DNA for the CDR3: TGTGCCAGCAGCTTATCGATAGCGGTTCAAGAGACCCAGTACTTC.

The chain is built from TRBV19 and TRBJ2-7; 7 nucleotides align to TRBD1. Germline loops: CDR1 LNHDA, CDR2 SQIVND (reference sequence). CDR3 size: 13 residues. Trimming removed 5 bases from V and 3 bases from J; junction bases left unmatched: 4. In nucleotides, the CDR3 is TGTGCCAGTAGTGGACAGGTCAGCTACGAGCAGTACGTC. Translation: CASSGQVSYEQYV.

This sequence joins TRBV28 and TRBJ2-2, with TRBD2 identical over 13 bases. This CDR3 comprises 16 residues. The germline V gene encodes CDR1 MDHEN and CDR2 SYDVKM. V trimming: 4 bases; J trimming: 6 bases; junction bases outside the gene matches: 5. The CDR3 DNA reads as TGTGCCAGCAGTTCCCCGGGGACTAGCGGGGCCGGGGAGCTGTTTTTT. The encoded protein is CASSSPGTSGAGELFF.

The chain combines TRBV7-9 with TRBJ2-1; a weak D match, TRBD1 (6 bases). CDR1 is SEHNR, CDR2 FQNEAQ, per germline (reference sequence). The V end was cut by 6 bases, the J end by 12 bases, with 12 bases between. This CDR3 is built from 11 residues. As DNA, the CDR3 is TGTGCCAGCAGTTCACAGGGATTGCAGTTCTTC. Translated: CASSSQGLQFF.

V is TRBV14 and J is TRBJ1-1; D is perhaps TRBD1 (6 bases). The V gene lost 3 bases and the J gene lost 0 bases, with 11 bases spanning the gap. The CDR3 runs to 15 residues. Germline values: CDR1 SGHDN, CDR2 FVKESK. CDR3 amino acids: CASSQKGGMNTEAFF. The CDR3 bases are TGTGCCAGCAGCCAGAAGGGGGGGATGAACACTGAAGCTTTCTTT.